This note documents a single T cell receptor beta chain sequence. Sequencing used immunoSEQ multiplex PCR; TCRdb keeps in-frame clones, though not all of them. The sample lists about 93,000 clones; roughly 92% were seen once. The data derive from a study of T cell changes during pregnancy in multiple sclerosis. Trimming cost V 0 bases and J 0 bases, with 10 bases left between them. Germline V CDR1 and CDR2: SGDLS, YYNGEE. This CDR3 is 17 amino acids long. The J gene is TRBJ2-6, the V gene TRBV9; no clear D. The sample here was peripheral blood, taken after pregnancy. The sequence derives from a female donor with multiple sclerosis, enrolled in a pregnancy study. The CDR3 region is CASSVGSGYSGANVLTF. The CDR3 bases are TGTGCCAGCAGCGTAGGGTCAGGTTACTCTGGGGCCAACGTCCTGACTTTC.